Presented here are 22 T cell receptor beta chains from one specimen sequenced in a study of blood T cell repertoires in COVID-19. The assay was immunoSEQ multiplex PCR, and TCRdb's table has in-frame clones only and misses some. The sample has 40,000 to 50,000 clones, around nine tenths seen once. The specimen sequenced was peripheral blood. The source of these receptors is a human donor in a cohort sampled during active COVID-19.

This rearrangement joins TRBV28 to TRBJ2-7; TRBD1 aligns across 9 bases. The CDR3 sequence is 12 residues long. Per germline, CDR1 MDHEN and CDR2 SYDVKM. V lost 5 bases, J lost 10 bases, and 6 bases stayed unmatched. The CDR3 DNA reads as TGTGCCAGCAGTCAACAGGACAGGGGCCAGTACTTC. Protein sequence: CASSQQDRGQYF.

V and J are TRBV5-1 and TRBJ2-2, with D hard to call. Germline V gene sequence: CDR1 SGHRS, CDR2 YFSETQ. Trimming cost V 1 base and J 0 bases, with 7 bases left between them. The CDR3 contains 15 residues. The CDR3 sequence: CASSLSSANTGELFF. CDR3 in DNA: TGCGCCAGCAGCTTGTCGTCCGCGAACACCGGGGAGCTGTTTTTT.

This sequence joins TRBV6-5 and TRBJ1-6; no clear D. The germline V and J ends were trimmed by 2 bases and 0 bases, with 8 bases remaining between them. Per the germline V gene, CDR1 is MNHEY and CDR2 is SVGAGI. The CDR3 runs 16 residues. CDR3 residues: CASSYRGNSYNSPLHF. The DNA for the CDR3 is TGTGCCAGCAGTTACAGAGGGAACTCCTATAATTCACCCCTCCACTTT.

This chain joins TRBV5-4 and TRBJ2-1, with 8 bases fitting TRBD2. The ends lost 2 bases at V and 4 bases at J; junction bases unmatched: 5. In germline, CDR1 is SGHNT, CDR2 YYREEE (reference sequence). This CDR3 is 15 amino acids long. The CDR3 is CASSFGGAVYNEQFF. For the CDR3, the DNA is TGTGCCAGCAGCTTCGGGGGGGCCGTTTACAATGAGCAGTTCTTC.

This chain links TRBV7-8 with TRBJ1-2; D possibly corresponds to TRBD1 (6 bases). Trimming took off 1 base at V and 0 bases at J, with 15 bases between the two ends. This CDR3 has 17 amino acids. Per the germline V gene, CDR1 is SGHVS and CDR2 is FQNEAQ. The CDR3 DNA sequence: TGTGCCAGCAGCTTAGTAGTCCTGGACAGCTCTAACTATGGCTACACCTTC. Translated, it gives CASSLVVLDSSNYGYTF. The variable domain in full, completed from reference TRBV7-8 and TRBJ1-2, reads GAGVSQSPRYKVAKRGQDVALRCDPISGHVSLFWYQQALGQGPEFLTYFQNEAQLDKSGLPSDRFFAERPEGSVSTLKIQRTQQEDSAVYLCASSLVVLDSSNYGYTFGSGTRLTVV.

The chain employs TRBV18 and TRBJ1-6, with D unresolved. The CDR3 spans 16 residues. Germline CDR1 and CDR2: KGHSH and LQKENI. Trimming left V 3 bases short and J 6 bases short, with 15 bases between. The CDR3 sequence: CASSPVREKINSPLHF. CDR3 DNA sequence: TGTGCCAGCTCACCGGTACGTGAGAAGATTAATTCACCCCTCCACTTT.

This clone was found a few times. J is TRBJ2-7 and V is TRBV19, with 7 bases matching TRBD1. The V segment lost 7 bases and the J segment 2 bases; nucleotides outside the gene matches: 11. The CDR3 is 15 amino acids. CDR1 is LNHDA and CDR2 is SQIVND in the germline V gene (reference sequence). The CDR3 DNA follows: TGTGCCAGTAAGGTACGGCAGGGGGATACCTACGAGCAGTACTTC. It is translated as CASKVRQGDTYEQYF.

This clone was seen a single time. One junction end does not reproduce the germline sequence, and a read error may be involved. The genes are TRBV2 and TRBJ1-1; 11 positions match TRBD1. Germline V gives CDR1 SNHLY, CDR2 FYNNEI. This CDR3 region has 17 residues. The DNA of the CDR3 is TGTGCCAGCAGAGAAGGACAGGGGGCCTCCATGAACACTGAAGCTTTCTTT. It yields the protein CASREGQGASMNTEAFF.

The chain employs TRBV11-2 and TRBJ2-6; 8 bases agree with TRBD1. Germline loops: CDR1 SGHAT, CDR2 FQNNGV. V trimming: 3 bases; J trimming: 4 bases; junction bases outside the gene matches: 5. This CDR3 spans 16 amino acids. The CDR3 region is CASSLRTGRGANVLTF. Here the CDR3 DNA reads TGTGCCAGCAGCTTGCGGACAGGGAGAGGGGCCAACGTCCTGACTTTC.

The CDR3 DNA reads as TGTGCCAGCAGTGAAGATCGGGGGGCCTGGACTGAAGCTTTCTTT. Translation: CASSEDRGAWTEAFF. This rearrangement joins TRBV6-1 to TRBJ1-1; a possible D gene is TRBD1 (6 bases). The V gene's germline CDR1 is MNHNS and CDR2 SASEGT. The CDR3 has 15 residues. V was shortened by 1 base and J by 5 bases, with 14 bases between the two germline ends.

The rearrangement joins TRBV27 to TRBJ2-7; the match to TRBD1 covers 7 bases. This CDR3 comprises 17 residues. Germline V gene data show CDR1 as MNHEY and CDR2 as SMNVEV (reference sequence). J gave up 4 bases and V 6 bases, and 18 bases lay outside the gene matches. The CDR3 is CASSLTSHRDRAYEQYF. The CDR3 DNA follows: TGTGCCAGCAGCCTGACTTCTCACCGGGACAGAGCATACGAGCAGTACTTC.

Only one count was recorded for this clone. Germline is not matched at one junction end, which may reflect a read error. The CDR3 nucleotides read TGTACCAGTAGCTCCCGCGAGGCACGGCAGTTCTTC. It yields the protein CTSSSREARQFF. V usage is TRBV19 and J usage is TRBJ2-1; D uncertain. The CDR3 has 12 amino acids. The V gene's germline CDR1 is LNHDA and CDR2 SQIVND (reference sequence).

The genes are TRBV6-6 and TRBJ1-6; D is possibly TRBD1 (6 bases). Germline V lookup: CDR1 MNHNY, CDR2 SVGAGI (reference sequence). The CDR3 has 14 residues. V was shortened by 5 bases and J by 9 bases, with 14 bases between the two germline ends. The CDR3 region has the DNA TGTGCCAGCAGTACTCAGGGGTGGGGTTCACCCCTCCACTTT. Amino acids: CASSTQGWGSPLHF.

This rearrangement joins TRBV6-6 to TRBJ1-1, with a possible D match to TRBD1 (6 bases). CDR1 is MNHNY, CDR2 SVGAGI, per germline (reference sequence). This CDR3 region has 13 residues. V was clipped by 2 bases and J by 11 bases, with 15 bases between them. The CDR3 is CASSYEGTGKAFF. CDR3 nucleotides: TGTGCCAGCAGTTACGAGGGTACAGGGAAGGCTTTCTTT.

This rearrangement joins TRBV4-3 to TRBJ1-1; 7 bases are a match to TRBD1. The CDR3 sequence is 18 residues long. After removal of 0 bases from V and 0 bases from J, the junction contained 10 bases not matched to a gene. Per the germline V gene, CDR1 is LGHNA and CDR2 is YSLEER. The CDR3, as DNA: TGCGCCAGCAGCCAAGATACCCAGGGGGAGAATTTGAACACTGAAGCTTTCTTT. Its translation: CASSQDTQGENLNTEAFF.

CDR3 nucleotides: TGTGCCAGCACCCCTAAACCCTACTCAGGTAGCAATCAGCCCCAGCATTTT. Amino acid sequence: CASTPKPYSGSNQPQHF. The chain is built from TRBV21-1 and TRBJ1-5; TRBD1 was called by the table and not checked on the DNA. TRBV21-1 has pseudogene status. The CDR3 extends over 17 amino acids.

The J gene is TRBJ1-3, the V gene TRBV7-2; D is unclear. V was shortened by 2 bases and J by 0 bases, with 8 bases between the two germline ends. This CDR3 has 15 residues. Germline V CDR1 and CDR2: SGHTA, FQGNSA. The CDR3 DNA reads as TGTGCCAGCAGCTTAACAACAATCTCTGGAAACACCATATATTTT. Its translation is CASSLTTISGNTIYF.

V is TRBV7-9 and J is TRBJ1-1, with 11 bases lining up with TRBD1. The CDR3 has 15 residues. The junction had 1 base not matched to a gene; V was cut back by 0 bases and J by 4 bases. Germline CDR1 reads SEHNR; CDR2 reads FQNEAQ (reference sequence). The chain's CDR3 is CASSLAGTGGTEAFF. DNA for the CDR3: TGTGCCAGCAGCTTAGCCGGGACAGGGGGCACTGAAGCTTTCTTT. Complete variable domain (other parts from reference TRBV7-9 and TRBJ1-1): DTGVSQNPRHKITKRGQNVTFRCDPISEHNRLYWYRQTLGQGPEFLTYFQNEAQLEKSRLLSDRFSAERPKGSFSTLEIQRTEQGDSAMYLCASSLAGTGGTEAFFGQGTRLTVV.

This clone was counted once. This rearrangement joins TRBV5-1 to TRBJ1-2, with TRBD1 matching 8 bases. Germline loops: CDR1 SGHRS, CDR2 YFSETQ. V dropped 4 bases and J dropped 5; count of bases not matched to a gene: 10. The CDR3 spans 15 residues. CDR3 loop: CASSPGTGVGYGYTF. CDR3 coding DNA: TGCGCCAGCAGCCCCGGGACAGGTGTTGGTTATGGCTACACCTTC.

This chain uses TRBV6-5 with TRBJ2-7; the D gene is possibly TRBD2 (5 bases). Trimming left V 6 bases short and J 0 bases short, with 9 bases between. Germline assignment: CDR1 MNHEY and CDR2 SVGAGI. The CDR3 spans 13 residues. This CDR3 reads CASRTTSSYEQYF. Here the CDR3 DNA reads TGTGCCAGCAGGACTACCAGCTCCTACGAGCAGTACTTC.

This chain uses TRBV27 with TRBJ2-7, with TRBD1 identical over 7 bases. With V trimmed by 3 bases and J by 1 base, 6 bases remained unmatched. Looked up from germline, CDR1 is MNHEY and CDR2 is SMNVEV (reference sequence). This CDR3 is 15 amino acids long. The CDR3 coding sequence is TGTGCCAGCAGTTTGACACCGGGACAGTCCTACGAGCAGTACTTC. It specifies CASSLTPGQSYEQYF.

In DNA form, the CDR3 reads TGCGCCAGCAGCCAGAGGACTAGCGGGGGGGTGGGAGATACGCAGTATTTT. Its protein is CASSQRTSGGVGDTQYF. The chain is built from TRBV4-1 and TRBJ2-3; 15 nucleotides align to TRBD2. There are 17 residues in the CDR3. Germline V gene data show CDR1 as MGHRA and CDR2 as YSYEKL. The V gene end was trimmed by 3 bases and the J gene end by 5 bases; junction bases not matched to a gene: 6.